This record covers a single TCR beta chain. The CDR3 spans 13 residues. The germline V gene has CDR1 SGHTA and CDR2 FQGTGA. The germline V and J ends were trimmed by 5 bases and 1 base, with 8 bases remaining between them. This sample stems from a study of blood T cell repertoires in COVID-19. Per the original data handling: Amplification of reference gene primers provided the estimated nucleated cell counts. Sequencing used immunoSEQ multiplex PCR; TCRdb keeps in-frame clones, though not all of them. V and J calls and clone size are as listed in that table; D and trimming were resolved from the DNA. The sample consists of around 100,000 clones, roughly 92% of them appearing once.

The sample taken for sequencing was peripheral blood. This rearrangement joins TRBV7-3 to TRBJ1-1; no firm D call. The TCR was taken from a woman aged 50 to 60 with COVID-19, enrolled during active disease. Here the CDR3 DNA reads TGTGCCAGCAGCGTCCTTCGGAACACTGAAGCTTTCTTT. Translated: CASSVLRNTEAFF.